The 14 T cell receptor beta chains listed next were all sequenced from one sample in a study of T cell repertoires in cytomegalovirus infection (dated by TCRdb to the late 2010s). Which antigens these TCRs recognize remains unknown. The sequencer listed for this sample is Illumina HiSeq 1500. The public reads were reanalyzed by TCRdb: fastp trimming at Q25, MiXCR alignment, in-frame beta chains only. Records with the same CDR3 protein are collapsed into one entry carrying the most frequent genes and DNA. The sample table records around 430,000 distinct CDR3 sequences; roughly 42% of these occur just once. The top ten clones comprise around two fifths of the sample. The meaning of the sample's treatment or condition label: in vitro stimulation with specific CMV peptide epitopes to enrich CMV-specific T cells. The sequences come from cultured PBMCs, collected from culture after CMV antigen stimulation. Every receptor here comes from a human donor in good health (CMV status not recorded). Some clones in this sample may be carry-over from other donors' samples.

The chain carries TRBV2 and TRBJ2-2, with D possibly TRBD2 on 5 matching bases. This CDR3 spans 14 amino acids. Deletions cut 5 bases from V and 3 bases from J, with 10 bases between. CDR1 and CDR2 (germline): SNHLY, FYNNEI. The CDR3 reads CASSPPRDTGELFF. For the CDR3, the DNA is TGTGCCAGCAGTCCCCCGAGGGACACCGGGGAGCTGTTTTTT.

This clonotype was picked up a small number of times. The V gene is TRBV7-6, the J gene TRBJ2-2; 11 bases line up with TRBD1. Germline CDR1 reads SGHVS; CDR2 reads FNYEAQ. Trimming cost V 4 bases and J 7 bases; bases outside gene matches: 5. The CDR3 has 15 residues. The CDR3 nucleotides are TGTGCCAGCAGCTCCGGGACAGGGGGGATCGGGGAGCTGTTTTTT. Residues: CASSSGTGGIGELFF.

This clonotype has at least ten counts. The chain combines TRBV7-6 with TRBJ2-1; D possibly corresponds to TRBD2 (6 bases). The CDR3 contains 14 residues. V was pared by 3 bases and J by 4 bases, with 10 bases between. Germline loops: CDR1 SGHVS, CDR2 FNYEAQ. CDR3 amino acids: CASSLGGPYNEQFF. CDR3 bases: TGTGCCAGCAGCTTGGGGGGACCTTACAATGAGCAGTTCTTC.

The V gene is TRBV5-4, the J gene TRBJ1-4; D is uncertain. Looked up from germline, CDR1 is SGHNT and CDR2 is YYREEE (reference sequence). Trimming took off 0 bases at V and 7 bases at J, with 10 bases between the two ends. The length of the CDR3 is 14 residues. In DNA form, the CDR3 reads TGTGCCAGCAGCTTGGACCTCTTAACTGAAAAACTGTTTTTT. It is translated as CASSLDLLTEKLFF.

This clonotype was observed a handful of times. The rearrangement uses TRBV6-1 and TRBJ2-7; D not certain. CDR3 length: 16 residues. Germline V lookup: CDR1 MNHNS, CDR2 SASEGT. Trimming removed 0 bases at V and 2 bases at J, with 14 bases between. CDR3 residues: CASSEAAVRAAYEQYF. The CDR3 DNA sequence: TGTGCCAGCAGTGAAGCTGCAGTCCGGGCGGCCTACGAGCAGTACTTC.

This clonotype was observed a handful of times. The rearrangement joins TRBV4-1 to TRBJ2-7, with TRBD2 matching over 9 bases. The CDR3 consists of 14 residues. Losses at the gene ends were 3 bases for V and 6 bases for J; bases not matched to a gene: 6. Germline loops: CDR1 MGHRA, CDR2 YSYEKL. Here the CDR3 reads CASSQQGRGGEQYF. The CDR3 coding sequence is TGCGCCAGCAGCCAGCAAGGGCGGGGGGGCGAGCAGTACTTC.

CDR3 sequence: CASSPLAGGILGTQYF. The CDR3 bases are TGTGCCAGCAGCCCTCTAGCGGGGGGGATTCTAGGTACGCAGTATTTT. The genes are TRBV7-9 and TRBJ2-3; 12 nucleotides align to TRBD2. Germline lookup yields CDR1 SEHNR and CDR2 FQNEAQ (reference sequence). The CDR3 is made up of 16 amino acids. J was trimmed by 8 bases and V by 5 bases; bases with no gene match: 11.

The sample holds a few counts of this clonotype. This rearrangement joins TRBV12-3 or TRBV12-4 to TRBJ2-7, with D hard to call. The CDR3 runs 12 residues. Trimming left V 3 bases short and J 6 bases short, with 9 bases between. The chain's CDR3 is CASSFGFGEQYF. The CDR3 nucleotides are TGTGCCAGCAGTTTTGGTTTTGGCGAGCAGTACTTC.

This rearrangement joins TRBV10-2 to TRBJ2-1; 10 bases align to TRBD2. Germline CDR1 reads WSHSY; CDR2 reads SAAADI. The junction had 7 bases not matched to a gene; V was cut back by 2 bases and J by 3 bases. This CDR3 has 17 amino acids. In DNA form, the CDR3 reads TGCGCCAGCAGTGAGCATTTGGGGACTAGCGACTACAATGAGCAGTTCTTC. Translating gives CASSEHLGTSDYNEQFF.

This clonotype was recorded only once. This chain joins TRBV6-6 and TRBJ2-1, with TRBD2 identical over 14 bases. The CDR3 runs 19 residues. Trimming at V came to 5 bases and at J to 7 bases, leaving 16 bases not matched to a gene. Germline values: CDR1 MNHNY, CDR2 SVGAGI (reference sequence). The CDR3 sequence: CASSPLGTSGRGAVNEQFF. CDR3 DNA sequence: TGTGCCAGCAGTCCTTTGGGGACTAGCGGGAGAGGGGCTGTGAATGAGCAGTTCTTC.

V usage is TRBV7-2 and J usage is TRBJ2-7; the D is unclear. This CDR3 comprises 14 residues. CDR1 is SGHTA, CDR2 FQGNSA, per germline. The ends were cut back, 0 bases at V and 0 bases at J, with 6 bases in the middle. The DNA for the CDR3 is TGTGCCAGCAGCTTAGCCAGGAGCTCCTACGAGCAGTACTTC. Its protein product is CASSLARSSYEQYF.

The V call is TRBV20-1, the J call TRBJ1-6; TRBD1 agrees at 7 bases. Trimming removed 5 bases from V and 6 bases from J; junction bases left unmatched: 10. Looked up from germline, CDR1 is DFQATT and CDR2 is SNEGSKA (reference sequence). This CDR3 region has 15 residues. The CDR3: CSAQRETGPNSPLHF. The CDR3 region has the DNA TGCAGTGCTCAGCGTGAGACAGGGCCTAATTCACCCCTCCACTTT.

The chain couples TRBV11-2 to TRBJ1-1; no reliable D call. This CDR3 is 13 amino acids long. Per the germline V gene, CDR1 is SGHAT and CDR2 is FQNNGV. V gave up 3 bases and J gave up 4 bases, with 9 bases separating them. CDR3 sequence reads: CASSLGSGTEAFF. In DNA form, the CDR3 reads TGTGCCAGCAGCTTGGGGTCGGGCACTGAAGCTTTCTTT. The full variable domain, with the rest looked up from reference TRBV11-2 and TRBJ1-1, is EAGVAQSPRYKIIEKRQSVAFWCNPISGHATLYWYQQILGQGPKLLIQFQNNGVVDDSQLPKDRFSAERLKGVDSTLKIQPAKLEDSAVYLCASSLGSGTEAFFGQGTRLTVV.

As to this clonotype: A read error may produce the germline difference seen at one junction end. This rearrangement joins TRBV12-3 or TRBV12-4 to TRBJ1-2; D is possibly TRBD1 (5 bases). There are 12 residues in the CDR3. The CDR3 coding sequence is TGTGCCAGCAGTTTAGGGGCAGGGTTTATCTCCTTC. Protein product: CASSLGAGFISF.